The source of this T cell receptor beta chain is a study of regulatory T cells in long-lasting Graves disease. Time point noted: newly diagnosed GD, antithyroid drugs for less than 3 months. RNA from PBMCs was the source of the TCR library. General study findings and limits: TRBV28, TRBJ1-2 and TRBJ2-5 emerged as the favored segments in persistent disease.

As regards this clonotype: Its specificity is not known.

Per the germline V gene, CDR1 is SGHTA and CDR2 is FQGNSA. The CDR3 runs 11 residues. Trimming removed 2 bases at V and 11 bases at J, with 7 bases between. The TCR beta library used iRepertoire HTBI primers with Arm-PCR amplification of CDR3. In the original workflow: Across the samples, identification revealed some 59 TRBV and more than twelve TRBJ segments. TCRdb called the multiplex PCR reads again in MiXCR, with one record for every CDR3 protein. These V and J calls originate from TCRdb's pipeline instead of the authors' own analysis. Of 550,000 to 650,000 distinct CDR3 sequences in the sample, about 16% are singletons; the top ten hold 12%. The sample was also linked to a second study, of T cells in Graves' hyperthyroidism and ophthalmopathy. From that paper: An initial round of RT-PCR targeting the TCR CDR3 relied on the HTBI primer set. Separation of ophthalmopathy from stable hyperthyroidism was achieved by a 13 V-J model.

Source: peripheral blood mononuclear cells (PBMCs), taken at new diagnosis, from a patient treated with antithyroid drugs. V usage is TRBV7-2 and J usage is TRBJ1-5; D gene ambiguous. The TCR originated in a man between 18 and 29 years old with Graves disease. The CDR3 DNA reads TGTGCCAGCAGCTTAAACGGAGCCCAGCATTTT. This sequence encodes CASSLNGAQHF.